The 18 T cell receptor beta chains below all came from one sample that was sequenced in a study of cytotoxic CD8 clonotypes in ibrutinib-treated CLL. Profiling relied on immunoSEQ multiplex PCR, and the TCRdb table lists in-frame clones only, not all of them. The sample lists some 300,000 clones, roughly 80% occurring once. The specimen comprised PBMCs, sampled before ibrutinib treatment. The origin of the receptors is a human donor with chronic lymphocytic leukemia.

The chain links TRBV19 to TRBJ2-1; D is unclear. V was clipped by 4 bases and J by 5 bases, with 3 bases between them. From germline, CDR1 is LNHDA and CDR2 SQIVND (reference sequence). This CDR3 is 11 amino acids long. DNA of the CDR3: TGTGCCAGTAGTAAGCACAATGAGCAGTTCTTC. Translated, it gives CASSKHNEQFF.

This clone has ten or more counts. The chain combines TRBV30 with TRBJ2-1, with D unresolved. The germline V and J ends were trimmed by 7 bases and 1 base, with 8 bases remaining between them. CDR1 and CDR2 (germline): GTSNPN, SVGIG (reference sequence). This CDR3 has 12 amino acids. The CDR3 DNA follows: TGTGCCTCTTCCCGGTCCTACAATGAGCAGTTCTTC. Translated: CASSRSYNEQFF.

V and J are TRBV9 and TRBJ2-7; 9 positions match TRBD2. CDR1 is SGDLS and CDR2 is YYNGEE in the germline V gene. The CDR3 is 14 residues long. V trimming: 2 bases; J trimming: 7 bases; junction bases outside the gene matches: 7. CDR3 sequence reads: CASSVLAGVGEQYF. The DNA for the CDR3 is TGTGCCAGCAGCGTCTTAGCGGGAGTAGGAGAGCAGTACTTC.

The J gene is TRBJ2-1, the V gene TRBV7-3, with 7 nucleotides matching TRBD1. J lost 5 bases, V lost 8 bases, and 9 bases had no gene match. The CDR3 length is 14 residues. Germline loops: CDR1 SGHTA, CDR2 FQGTGA. This chain's CDR3 is CASGPTGPNNEQFF. CDR3 bases: TGTGCCAGCGGACCGACAGGGCCAAACAATGAGCAGTTCTTC.

The chain joins TRBV7-3 to TRBJ2-3, with D hard to call. The CDR3 totals 17 residues. Trimming took 5 bases from V and 0 from J, leaving 18 bases between them. The germline V gene has CDR1 SGHTA and CDR2 FQGTGA. The DNA for the CDR3 is TGTGCCAGCAGCCCCCCGAACTCGGGCATCAGCACAGATACGCAGTATTTT. Encoded protein: CASSPPNSGISTDTQYF.

The genes are TRBV10-3 and TRBJ2-3, with 9 bases lining up with TRBD2. Germline CDR1 is ENHRY and CDR2 is SYGVKD. V dropped 6 bases and J dropped 3; count of bases not matched to a gene: 4. The CDR3 length is 14 residues. CDR3: CAIRLAGETDTQYF. The CDR3 bases are TGTGCCATCAGATTAGCGGGAGAGACAGATACGCAGTATTTT.

This rearrangement joins TRBV28 to TRBJ2-3, with TRBD2 matching 8 bases. Germline CDR1 and CDR2: MDHEN and SYDVKM. V shed 5 bases, J shed 0 bases, and the junction held 4 bases outside the gene matches. The CDR3 length is 15 residues. The CDR3 DNA reads as TGTGCCAGCAGTAAGGGACTAGTCAGCACAGATACGCAGTATTTT. It is translated as CASSKGLVSTDTQYF.

A few counts support this clone. The J gene is TRBJ2-7, the V gene TRBV15; 8 bases are a match to TRBD1. V shed 3 bases, J shed 7 bases, and the junction held 11 bases outside the gene matches. Germline-derived CDR1 and CDR2 are LNHNV and YYDKDF (reference sequence). The CDR3 has 15 residues. In DNA form, the CDR3 reads TGTGCCACCAGCAGGAAAAGGCAGGGGGCTGGTGAGCAGTACTTC. Translating it yields CATSRKRQGAGEQYF.

The V and J genes are TRBV5-4 and TRBJ2-1; D not resolved. Trimming took off 1 base at V and 1 base at J, with 12 bases between the two ends. The CDR3 contains 16 residues. Germline-derived CDR1 and CDR2 are SGHNT and YYREEE (reference sequence). CDR3 sequence reads: CASSLMTGRSYNEQFF. As DNA, the CDR3 is TGTGCCAGCAGCTTGATGACGGGCAGATCCTACAATGAGCAGTTCTTC.

The V gene is TRBV30, the J gene TRBJ2-2; D unresolved. The CDR3 totals 14 residues. The V and J ends lost 2 bases and 3 bases respectively, with 10 bases between them. Germline V gene data show CDR1 as GTSNPN and CDR2 as SVGIG (reference sequence). The CDR3 nucleotides read TGTGCCTGGAGTCGCGGCGGAGACACCGGGGAGCTGTTTTTT. Amino acid sequence: CAWSRGGDTGELFF.

The rearrangement joins TRBV5-6 to TRBJ1-2, with 7 bases aligning to TRBD1. CDR1 and CDR2 from the germline V gene are SGHDT and YYEEEE. V trimming: 6 bases; J trimming: 5 bases; junction bases outside the gene matches: 10. The CDR3 sequence is 14 residues long. CDR3 sequence: CASTFGQVAYGYTF. The CDR3 region has the DNA TGTGCCAGCACCTTTGGACAGGTAGCTTATGGCTACACCTTC.

The chain is built from TRBV29-1 and TRBJ2-1; no firm D call. The CDR3 has 13 amino acids. The germline V gene encodes CDR1 SQVTM and CDR2 ANQGSEA. Trimming took 3 bases from V and 0 from J, leaving 6 bases between them. CDR3 nucleotides: TGCAGCGTTGAGGGCTACTCCTACAATGAGCAGTTCTTC. It specifies CSVEGYSYNEQFF.

This chain joins TRBV5-4 and TRBJ1-1; possible D gene TRBD1, 5 bases. Germline CDR1 reads SGHNT; CDR2 reads YYREEE (reference sequence). The length of the CDR3 is 13 residues. V was cut by 4 bases and J by 1 base, with 8 bases left in between. CDR3 loop: CASSPTENTEAFF. CDR3 nucleotide sequence: TGTGCCAGCAGCCCGACAGAGAACACTGAAGCTTTCTTT.

The chain carries TRBV5-4 and TRBJ2-7; 10 nucleotides align to TRBD2. The CDR3 extends over 18 amino acids. Trimming cost V 4 bases and J 2 bases; bases outside gene matches: 15. CDR1 and CDR2 (germline): SGHNT, YYREEE (reference sequence). The CDR3 nucleotides are TGTGCCAGCAGCCAAGATTGGGCTAGCGGGAGTATCGCCTACGAGCAGTACTTC. It translates to CASSQDWASGSIAYEQYF.

J is TRBJ2-7 and V is TRBV15; D gene ambiguous. Germline V lookup: CDR1 LNHNV, CDR2 YYDKDF (reference sequence). CDR3 length equals 17 residues. V shed 0 bases and J shed 2 bases, with 17 bases lying between them. DNA of the CDR3: TGTGCCACCAGCAGAGAATTCGGGCGGTCCAGAGCCTACGAGCAGTACTTC. This codes for CATSREFGRSRAYEQYF.

The chain carries TRBV28 and TRBJ2-5; D is uncertain. The CDR3 has 10 residues. Germline V CDR1 and CDR2: MDHEN, SYDVKM. Trimming cost V 6 bases and J 4 bases, with 3 bases left between them. CDR3 in amino acids: CASRGETQYF. CDR3 sequence (DNA): TGTGCCAGCAGGGGAGAGACCCAGTACTTC.

The chain couples TRBV2 to TRBJ2-5; TRBD1 might be the D (5 bases). This CDR3 has 14 amino acids. Trimming took off 4 bases at V and 5 bases at J, with 14 bases between the two ends. Per the germline V gene, CDR1 is SNHLY and CDR2 is FYNNEI. The CDR3 nucleotides are TGTGCCAGCAGTGGGACATGGGGATGGGAGACCCAGTACTTC. This sequence encodes CASSGTWGWETQYF.

This chain joins TRBV28 and TRBJ1-5; the match to TRBD1 covers 10 bases. After removal of 3 bases from V and 2 bases from J, the junction contained 10 bases not matched to a gene. Germline V lookup: CDR1 MDHEN, CDR2 SYDVKM. The CDR3 is made up of 18 amino acids. The CDR3 loop reads CASSLGRTGTGGNQPQHF. Written as DNA, the CDR3 is TGTGCCAGCAGTTTGGGCCGGACCGGGACAGGGGGCAATCAGCCCCAGCATTTT.